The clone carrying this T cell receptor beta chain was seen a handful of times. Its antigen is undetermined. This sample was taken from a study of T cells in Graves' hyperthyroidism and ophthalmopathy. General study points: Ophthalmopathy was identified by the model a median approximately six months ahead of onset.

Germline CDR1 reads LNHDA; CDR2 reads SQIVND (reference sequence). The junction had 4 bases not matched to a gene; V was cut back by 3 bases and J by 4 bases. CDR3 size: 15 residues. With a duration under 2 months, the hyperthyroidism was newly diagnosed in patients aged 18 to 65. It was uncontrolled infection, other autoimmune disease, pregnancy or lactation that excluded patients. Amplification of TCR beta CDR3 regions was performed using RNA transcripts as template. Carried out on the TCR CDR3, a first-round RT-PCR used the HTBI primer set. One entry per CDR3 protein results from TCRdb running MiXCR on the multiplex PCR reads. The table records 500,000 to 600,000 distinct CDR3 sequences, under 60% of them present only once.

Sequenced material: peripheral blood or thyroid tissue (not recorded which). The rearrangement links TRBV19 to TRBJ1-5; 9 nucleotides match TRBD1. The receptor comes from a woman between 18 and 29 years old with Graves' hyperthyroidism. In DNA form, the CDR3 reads TGTGCCAGTAGTATGGGGACAGGGAGAAATCAGCCCCAGCATTTT. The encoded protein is CASSMGTGRNQPQHF.